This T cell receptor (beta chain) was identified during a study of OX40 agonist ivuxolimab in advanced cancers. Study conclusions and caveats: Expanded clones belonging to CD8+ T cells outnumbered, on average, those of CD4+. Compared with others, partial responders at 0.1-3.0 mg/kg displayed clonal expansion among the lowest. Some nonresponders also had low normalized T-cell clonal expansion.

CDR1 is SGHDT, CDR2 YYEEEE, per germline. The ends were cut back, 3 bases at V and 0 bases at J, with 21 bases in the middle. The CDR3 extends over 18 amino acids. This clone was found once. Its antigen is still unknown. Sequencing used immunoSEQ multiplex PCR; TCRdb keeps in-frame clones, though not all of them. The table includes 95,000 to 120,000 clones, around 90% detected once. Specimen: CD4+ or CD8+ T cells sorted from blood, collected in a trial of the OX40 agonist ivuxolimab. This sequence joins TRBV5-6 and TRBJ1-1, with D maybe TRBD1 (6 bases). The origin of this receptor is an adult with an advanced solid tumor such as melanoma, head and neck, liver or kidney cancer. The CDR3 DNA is TGTGCCAGCAGCTACCTCACCCAGGGGAGCCAGATGAACACTGAAGCTTTCTTT. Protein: CASSYLTQGSQMNTEAFF.